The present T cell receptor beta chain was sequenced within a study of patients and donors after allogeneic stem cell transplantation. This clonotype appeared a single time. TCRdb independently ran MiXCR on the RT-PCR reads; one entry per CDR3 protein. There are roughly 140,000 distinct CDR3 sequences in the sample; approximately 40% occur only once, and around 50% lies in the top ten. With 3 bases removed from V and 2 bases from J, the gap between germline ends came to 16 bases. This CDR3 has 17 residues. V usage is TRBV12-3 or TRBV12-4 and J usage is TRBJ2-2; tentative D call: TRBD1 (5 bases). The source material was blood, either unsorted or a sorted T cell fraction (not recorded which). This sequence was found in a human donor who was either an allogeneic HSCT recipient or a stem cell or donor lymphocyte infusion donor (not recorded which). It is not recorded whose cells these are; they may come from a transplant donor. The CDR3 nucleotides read TGTGCCAGCAGTTTTTCTCCTCCGACAGTAAACACCGGGGAGCTGTTTTTT. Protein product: CASSFSPPTVNTGELFF.